The clone carrying this TCR beta chain has more than one count but fewer than ten. This entry belongs to a study of CD8+CD57+ T cells in acquired aplastic anemia. Study-wide background: On average, sorted CD4+ and CD8+ cells gave approximately 3 ug of DNA.

This CDR3 contains 17 residues. The junction had 15 bases not matched to a gene; V was cut back by 5 bases and J by 7 bases. It was genomic DNA that served as the template for profiling TCR beta VDJ and CDR3. Via MiXCR, TCRdb re-called the reads, giving one row per CDR3 protein. The table has about 170,000 distinct CDR3 sequences, roughly 48% seen once. The sample taken for sequencing was sorted CD4+, CD8+, or CD8+CD57+ T cells (not recorded which) from PBMCs. The genes are TRBV12-3 or TRBV12-4 and TRBJ2-1, with 9 bases aligning to TRBD2. This clonotype was obtained from a human donor in good health. CDR3 DNA sequence: TGTGCCAGCAGTCCGGGCTCAGGTAGCGGGGGTTTAAATGAGCAGTTCTTC. Protein: CASSPGSGSGGLNEQFF.